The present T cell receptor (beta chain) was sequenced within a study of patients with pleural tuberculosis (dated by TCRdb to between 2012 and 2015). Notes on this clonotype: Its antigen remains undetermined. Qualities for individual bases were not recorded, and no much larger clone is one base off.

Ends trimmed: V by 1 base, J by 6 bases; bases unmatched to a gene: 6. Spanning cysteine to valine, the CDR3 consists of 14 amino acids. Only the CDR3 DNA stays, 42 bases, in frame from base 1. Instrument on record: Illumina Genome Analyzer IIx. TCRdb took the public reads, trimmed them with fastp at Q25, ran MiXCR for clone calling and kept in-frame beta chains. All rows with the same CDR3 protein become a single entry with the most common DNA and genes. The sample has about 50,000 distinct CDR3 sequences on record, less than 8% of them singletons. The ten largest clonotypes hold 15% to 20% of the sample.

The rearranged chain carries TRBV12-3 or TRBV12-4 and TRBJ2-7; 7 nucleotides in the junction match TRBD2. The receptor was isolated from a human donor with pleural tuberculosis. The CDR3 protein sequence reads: CASSLVGGRIEQYV. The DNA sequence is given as TGTGCCAGCAGTTTAGTCGGCGGGAGAATCGAGCAGTACGTC.